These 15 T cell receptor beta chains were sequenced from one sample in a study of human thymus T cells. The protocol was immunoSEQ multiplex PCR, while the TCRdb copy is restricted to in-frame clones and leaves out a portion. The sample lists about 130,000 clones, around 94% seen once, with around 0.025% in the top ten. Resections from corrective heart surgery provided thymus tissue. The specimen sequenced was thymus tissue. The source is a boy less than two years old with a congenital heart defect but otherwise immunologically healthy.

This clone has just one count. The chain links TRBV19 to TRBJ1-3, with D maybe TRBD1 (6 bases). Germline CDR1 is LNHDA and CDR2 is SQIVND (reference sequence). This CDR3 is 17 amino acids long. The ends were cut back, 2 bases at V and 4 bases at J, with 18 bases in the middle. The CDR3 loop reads CASSIHRTVDRGNTIYF. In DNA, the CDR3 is TGTGCCAGTAGTATACATAGGACAGTAGATCGCGGAAACACCATATATTTT.

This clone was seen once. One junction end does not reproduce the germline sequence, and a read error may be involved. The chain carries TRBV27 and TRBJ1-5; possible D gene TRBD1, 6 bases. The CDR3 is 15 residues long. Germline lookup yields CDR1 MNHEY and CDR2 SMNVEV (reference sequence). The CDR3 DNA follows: TGTACCAGCAGTTTCTTGGGGGCGAGCAATCAGCCCCAGCATTTT. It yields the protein CTSSFLGASNQPQHF.

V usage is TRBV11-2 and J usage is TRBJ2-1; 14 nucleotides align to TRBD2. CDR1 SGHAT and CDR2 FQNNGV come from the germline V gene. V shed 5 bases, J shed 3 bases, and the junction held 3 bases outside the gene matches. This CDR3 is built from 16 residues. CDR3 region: CASSPGTSGGYNEQFF. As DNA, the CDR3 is TGTGCCAGCAGCCCAGGGACTAGCGGGGGCTACAATGAGCAGTTCTTC.

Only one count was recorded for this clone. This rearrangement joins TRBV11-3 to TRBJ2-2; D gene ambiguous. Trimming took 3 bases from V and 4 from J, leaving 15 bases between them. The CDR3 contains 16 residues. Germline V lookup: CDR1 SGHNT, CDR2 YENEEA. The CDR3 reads CASSFAHRLGTGELFF. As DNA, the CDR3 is TGTGCCAGCAGCTTCGCCCACAGATTAGGCACCGGGGAGCTGTTTTTT. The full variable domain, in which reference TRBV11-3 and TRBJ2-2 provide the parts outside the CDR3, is EAGVVQSPRYKIIEKKQPVAFWCNPISGHNTLYWYLQNLGQGPELLIRYENEEAVDDSQLPKDRFSAERLKGVDSTLKIQPAELGDSAVYLCASSFAHRLGTGELFFGEGSRLTVL.

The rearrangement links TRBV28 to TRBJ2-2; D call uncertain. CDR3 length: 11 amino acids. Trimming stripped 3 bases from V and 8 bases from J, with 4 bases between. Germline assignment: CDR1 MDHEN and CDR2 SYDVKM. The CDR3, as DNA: TGTGCCAGCAGTTTTGATGGGGAGCTGTTTTTT. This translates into CASSFDGELFF.

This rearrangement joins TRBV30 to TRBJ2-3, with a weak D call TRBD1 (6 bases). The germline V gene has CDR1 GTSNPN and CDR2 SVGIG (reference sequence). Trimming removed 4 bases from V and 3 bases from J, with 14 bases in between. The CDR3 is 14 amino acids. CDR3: CAWKWGPLTDTQYF. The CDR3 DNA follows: TGTGCCTGGAAGTGGGGGCCCCTTACAGATACGCAGTATTTT.

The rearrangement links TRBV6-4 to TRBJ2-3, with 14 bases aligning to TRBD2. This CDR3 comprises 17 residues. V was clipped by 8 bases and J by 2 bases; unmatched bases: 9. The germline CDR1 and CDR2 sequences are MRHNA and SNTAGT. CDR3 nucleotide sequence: TGTGCCAGCCTAGGGACTAGCGGGGGCGAATTCACAGATACGCAGTATTTT. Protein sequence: CASLGTSGGEFTDTQYF.

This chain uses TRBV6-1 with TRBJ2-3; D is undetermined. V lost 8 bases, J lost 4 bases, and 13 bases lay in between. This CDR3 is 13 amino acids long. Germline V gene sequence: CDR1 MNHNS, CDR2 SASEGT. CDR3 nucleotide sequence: TGTGCCAGCGGGTGGGCGGTCGCAGATACGCAGTATTTT. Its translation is CASGWAVADTQYF.

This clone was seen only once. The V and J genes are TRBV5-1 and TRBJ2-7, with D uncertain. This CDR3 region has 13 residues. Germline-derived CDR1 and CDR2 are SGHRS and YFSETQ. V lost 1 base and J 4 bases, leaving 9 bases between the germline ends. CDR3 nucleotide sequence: TGCGCCAGCAGCTTGAGGATTGAATACGAGCAGTACTTC. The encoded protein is CASSLRIEYEQYF.

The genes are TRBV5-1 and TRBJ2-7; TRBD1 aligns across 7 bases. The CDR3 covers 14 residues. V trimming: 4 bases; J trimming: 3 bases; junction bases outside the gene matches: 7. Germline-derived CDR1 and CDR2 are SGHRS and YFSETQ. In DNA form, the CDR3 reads TGCGCCAGCAGCAGACAGGGTCTAAACTACGAGCAGTACTTC. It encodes CASSRQGLNYEQYF.

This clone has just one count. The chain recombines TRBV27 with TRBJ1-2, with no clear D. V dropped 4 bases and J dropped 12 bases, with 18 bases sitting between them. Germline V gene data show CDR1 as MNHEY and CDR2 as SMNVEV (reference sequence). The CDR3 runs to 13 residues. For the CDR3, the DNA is TGTGCCAGCAGTTCCTCCCCTCACCGCGCTAACACCTTC. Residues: CASSSSPHRANTF.

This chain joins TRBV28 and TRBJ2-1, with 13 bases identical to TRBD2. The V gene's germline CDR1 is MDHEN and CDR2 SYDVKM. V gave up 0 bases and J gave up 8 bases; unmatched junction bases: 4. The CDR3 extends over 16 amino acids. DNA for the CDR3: TGTGCCAGCAGTTTATGGCGTACTAGCGGGGGGGATGAGCAGTTCTTC. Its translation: CASSLWRTSGGDEQFF.

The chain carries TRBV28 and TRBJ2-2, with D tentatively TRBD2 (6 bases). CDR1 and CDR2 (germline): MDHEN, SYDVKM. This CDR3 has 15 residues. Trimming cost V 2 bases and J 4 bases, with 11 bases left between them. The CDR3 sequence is CASSLPGEATGELFF. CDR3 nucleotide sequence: TGTGCCAGCAGTTTACCGGGGGAGGCCACCGGGGAGCTGTTTTTT.

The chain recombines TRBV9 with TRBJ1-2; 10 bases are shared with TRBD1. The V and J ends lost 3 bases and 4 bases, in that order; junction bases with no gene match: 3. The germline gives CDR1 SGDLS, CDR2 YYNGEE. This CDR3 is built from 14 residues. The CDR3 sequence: CASSGQGAAYGYTF. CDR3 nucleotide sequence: TGTGCCAGCAGCGGACAGGGGGCCGCCTATGGCTACACCTTC.

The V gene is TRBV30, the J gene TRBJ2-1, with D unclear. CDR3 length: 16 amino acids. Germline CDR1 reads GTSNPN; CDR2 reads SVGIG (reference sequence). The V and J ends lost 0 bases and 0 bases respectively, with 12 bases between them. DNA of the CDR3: TGTGCCTGGAGTGTTCCTATCCCCTGCTCCTACAATGAGCAGTTCTTC. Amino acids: CAWSVPIPCSYNEQFF. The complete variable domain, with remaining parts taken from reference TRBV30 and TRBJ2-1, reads SQTIHQWPATLVQPVGSPLSLECTVEGTSNPNLYWYRQAAGRGLQLLFYSVGIGQISSEVPQNLSASRPQDRQFILSSKKLLLSDSGFYLCAWSVPIPCSYNEQFFGPGTRLTVL.